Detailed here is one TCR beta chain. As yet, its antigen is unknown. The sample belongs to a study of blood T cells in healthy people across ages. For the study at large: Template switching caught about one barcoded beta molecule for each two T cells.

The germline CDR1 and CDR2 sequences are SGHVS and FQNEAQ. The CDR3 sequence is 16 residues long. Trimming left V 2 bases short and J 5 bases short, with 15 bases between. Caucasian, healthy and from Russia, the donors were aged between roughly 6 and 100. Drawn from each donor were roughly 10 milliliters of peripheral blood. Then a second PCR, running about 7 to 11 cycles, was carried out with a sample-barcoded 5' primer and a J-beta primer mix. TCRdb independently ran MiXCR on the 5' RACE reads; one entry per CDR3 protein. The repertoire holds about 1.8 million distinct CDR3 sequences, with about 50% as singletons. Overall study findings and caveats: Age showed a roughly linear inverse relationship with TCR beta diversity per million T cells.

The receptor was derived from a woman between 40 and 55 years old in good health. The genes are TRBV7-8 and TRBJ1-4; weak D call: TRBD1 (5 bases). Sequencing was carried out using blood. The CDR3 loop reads CASSLYTRTSNEKLFF. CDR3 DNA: TGTGCCAGCAGCTTATATACTCGGACATCGAATGAAAAACTGTTTTTT.